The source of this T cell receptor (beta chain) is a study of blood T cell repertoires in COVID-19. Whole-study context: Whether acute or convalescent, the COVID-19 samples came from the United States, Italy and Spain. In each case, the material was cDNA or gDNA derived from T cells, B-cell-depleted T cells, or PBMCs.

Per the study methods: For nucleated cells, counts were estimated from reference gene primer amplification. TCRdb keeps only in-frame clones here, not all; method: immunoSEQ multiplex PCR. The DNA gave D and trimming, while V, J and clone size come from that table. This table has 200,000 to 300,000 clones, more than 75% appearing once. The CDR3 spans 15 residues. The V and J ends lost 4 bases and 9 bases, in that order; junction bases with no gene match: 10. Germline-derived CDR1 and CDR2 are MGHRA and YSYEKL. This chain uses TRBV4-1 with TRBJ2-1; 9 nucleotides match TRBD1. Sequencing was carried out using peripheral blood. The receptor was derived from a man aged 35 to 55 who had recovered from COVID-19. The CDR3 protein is CASSRGTGFESEQFF. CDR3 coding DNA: TGCGCCAGCAGCCGCGGGACAGGGTTCGAGAGTGAGCAGTTCTTC.